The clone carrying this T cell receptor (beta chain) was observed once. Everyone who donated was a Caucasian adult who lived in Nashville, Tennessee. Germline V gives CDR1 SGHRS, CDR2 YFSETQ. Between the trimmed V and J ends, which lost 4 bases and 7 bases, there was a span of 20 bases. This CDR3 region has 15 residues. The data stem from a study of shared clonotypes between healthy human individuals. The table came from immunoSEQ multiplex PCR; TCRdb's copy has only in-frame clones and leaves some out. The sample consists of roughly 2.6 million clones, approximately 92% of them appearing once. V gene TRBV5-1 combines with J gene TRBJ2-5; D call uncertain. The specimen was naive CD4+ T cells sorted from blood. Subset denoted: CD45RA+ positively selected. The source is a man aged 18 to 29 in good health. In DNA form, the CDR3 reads TGCGCCAGCAGCCCCGCGACCCCCCTCGGTTCGACCCAGTACTTC. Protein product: CASSPATPLGSTQYF.